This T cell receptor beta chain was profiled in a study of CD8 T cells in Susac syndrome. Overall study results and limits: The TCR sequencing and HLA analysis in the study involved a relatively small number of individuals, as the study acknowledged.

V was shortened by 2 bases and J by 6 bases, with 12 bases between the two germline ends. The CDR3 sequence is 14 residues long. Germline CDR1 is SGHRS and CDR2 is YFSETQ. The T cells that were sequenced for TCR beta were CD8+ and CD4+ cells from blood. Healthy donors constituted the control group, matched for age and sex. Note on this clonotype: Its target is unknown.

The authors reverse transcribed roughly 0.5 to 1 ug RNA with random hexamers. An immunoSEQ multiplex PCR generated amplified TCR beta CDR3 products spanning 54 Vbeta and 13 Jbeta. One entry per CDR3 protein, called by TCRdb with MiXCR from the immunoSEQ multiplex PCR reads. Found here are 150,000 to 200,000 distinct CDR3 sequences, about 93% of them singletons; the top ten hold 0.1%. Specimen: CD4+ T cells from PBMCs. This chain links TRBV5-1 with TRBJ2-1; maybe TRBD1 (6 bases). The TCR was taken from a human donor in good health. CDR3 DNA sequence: TGCGCCAGCAGCTTAAGGCAGGGGACCAATGAGCAGTTCTTC. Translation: CASSLRQGTNEQFF.